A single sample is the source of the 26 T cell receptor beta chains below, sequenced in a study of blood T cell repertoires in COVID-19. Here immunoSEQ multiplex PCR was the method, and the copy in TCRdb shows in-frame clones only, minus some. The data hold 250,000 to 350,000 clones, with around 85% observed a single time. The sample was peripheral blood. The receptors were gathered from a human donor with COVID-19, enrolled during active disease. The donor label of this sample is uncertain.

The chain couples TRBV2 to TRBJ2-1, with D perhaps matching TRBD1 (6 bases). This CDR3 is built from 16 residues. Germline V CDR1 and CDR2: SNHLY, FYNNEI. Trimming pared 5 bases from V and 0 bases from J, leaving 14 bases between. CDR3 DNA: TGTGCCAGCAGTAGACAGGTCCCGAGCTCCTACAATGAGCAGTTCTTC. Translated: CASSRQVPSSYNEQFF. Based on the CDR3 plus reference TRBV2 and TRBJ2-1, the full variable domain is EPEVTQTPSHQVTQMGQEVILRCVPISNHLYFYWYRQILGQKVEFLVSFYNNEISEKSEIFDDQFSVERPDGSNFTLKIRSTKLEDSAMYFCASSRQVPSSYNEQFFGPGTRLTVL.

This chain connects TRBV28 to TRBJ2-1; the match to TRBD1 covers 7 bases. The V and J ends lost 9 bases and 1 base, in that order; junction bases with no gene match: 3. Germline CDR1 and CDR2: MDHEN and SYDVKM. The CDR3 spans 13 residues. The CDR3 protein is CASGTASYNEQFF. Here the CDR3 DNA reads TGTGCCAGTGGGACAGCGTCCTACAATGAGCAGTTCTTC.

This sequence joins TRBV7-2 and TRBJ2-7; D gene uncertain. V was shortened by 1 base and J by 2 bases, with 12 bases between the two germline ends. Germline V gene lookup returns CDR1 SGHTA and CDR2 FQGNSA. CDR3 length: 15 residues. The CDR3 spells CASSLVGRSTYEQYF. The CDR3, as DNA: TGTGCCAGCAGCTTAGTGGGCAGGTCGACCTACGAGCAGTACTTC.

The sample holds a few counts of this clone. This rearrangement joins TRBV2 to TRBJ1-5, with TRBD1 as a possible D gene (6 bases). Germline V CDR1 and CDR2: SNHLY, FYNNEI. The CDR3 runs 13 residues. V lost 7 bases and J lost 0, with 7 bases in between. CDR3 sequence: CASKGDSNQPQHF. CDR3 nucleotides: TGTGCCAGCAAGGGGGATAGCAATCAGCCCCAGCATTTT.

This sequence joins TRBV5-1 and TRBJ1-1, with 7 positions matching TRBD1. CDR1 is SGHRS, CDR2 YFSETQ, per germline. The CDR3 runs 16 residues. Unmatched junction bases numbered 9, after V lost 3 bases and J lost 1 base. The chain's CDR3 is CASSWTGFNGNTEAFF. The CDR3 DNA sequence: TGCGCCAGCAGCTGGACAGGATTTAATGGGAACACTGAAGCTTTCTTT.

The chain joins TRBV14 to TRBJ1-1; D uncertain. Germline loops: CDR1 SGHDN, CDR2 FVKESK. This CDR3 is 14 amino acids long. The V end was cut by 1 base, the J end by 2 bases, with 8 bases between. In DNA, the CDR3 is TGTGCCAGCAGCCAAGTTAGCCTCAACACTGAAGCTTTCTTT. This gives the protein CASSQVSLNTEAFF.

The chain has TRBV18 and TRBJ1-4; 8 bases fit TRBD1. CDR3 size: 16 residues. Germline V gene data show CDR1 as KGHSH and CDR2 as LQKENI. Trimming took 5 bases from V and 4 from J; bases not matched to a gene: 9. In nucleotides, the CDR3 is TGTGCCAGCTCATTAATGGGGACAGGCCGTAATGAAAAACTGTTTTTT. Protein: CASSLMGTGRNEKLFF. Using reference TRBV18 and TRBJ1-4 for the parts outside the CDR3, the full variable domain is NAGVMQNPRHLVRRRGQEARLRCSPMKGHSHVYWYRQLPEEGLKFMVYLQKENIIDESGMPKERFSAEFPKEGPSILRIQQVVRGDSAAYFCASSLMGTGRNEKLFFGSGTQLSVL.

The CDR3 loop is CASSPALDRVLHQPQHF. The CDR3 DNA is TGCGCCAGCAGTCCAGCCTTGGACAGGGTTTTGCATCAGCCCCAGCATTTT. This chain uses TRBV10-2 with TRBJ1-5, with 8 bases matching TRBD1. Germline loops: CDR1 WSHSY, CDR2 SAAADI. This CDR3 is 17 amino acids long. V dropped 5 bases and J dropped 5; count of bases not matched to a gene: 14.

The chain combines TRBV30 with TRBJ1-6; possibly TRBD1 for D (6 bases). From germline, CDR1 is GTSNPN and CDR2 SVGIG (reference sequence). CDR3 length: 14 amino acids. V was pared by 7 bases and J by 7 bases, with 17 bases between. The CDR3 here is CAFAGADGNSPLHF. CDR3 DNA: TGTGCCTTTGCGGGGGCTGACGGGAATTCACCCCTCCACTTT.

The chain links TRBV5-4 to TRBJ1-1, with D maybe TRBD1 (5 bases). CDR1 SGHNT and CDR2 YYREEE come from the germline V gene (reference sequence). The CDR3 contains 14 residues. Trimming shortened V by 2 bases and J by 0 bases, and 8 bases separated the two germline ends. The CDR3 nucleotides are TGTGCCAGCAGCTTAACCAGGGTGAACACTGAAGCTTTCTTT. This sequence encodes CASSLTRVNTEAFF.

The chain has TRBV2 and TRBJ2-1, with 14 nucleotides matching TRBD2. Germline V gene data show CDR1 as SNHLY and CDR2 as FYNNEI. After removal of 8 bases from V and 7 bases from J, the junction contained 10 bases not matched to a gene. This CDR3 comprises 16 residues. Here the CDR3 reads CASGTSGLAGANEQFF. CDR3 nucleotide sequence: TGTGCCAGCGGGACTTCGGGACTAGCGGGAGCAAATGAGCAGTTCTTC.

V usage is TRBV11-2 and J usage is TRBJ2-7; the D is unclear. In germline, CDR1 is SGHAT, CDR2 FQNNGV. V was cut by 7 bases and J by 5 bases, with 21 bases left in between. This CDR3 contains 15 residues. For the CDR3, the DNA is TGTGCCAGCACCCCCCGCGACCTACTACCCAACGAGCAGTACTTC. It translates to CASTPRDLLPNEQYF.

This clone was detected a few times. The CDR3 sequence is CASSSVDRSTEAFF. The CDR3 DNA reads TGTGCCAGCAGCTCGGTGGACAGGAGCACTGAAGCTTTCTTT. This chain joins TRBV5-5 and TRBJ1-1, with 7 bases lining up with TRBD1. The CDR3 length is 14 residues. Germline CDR1 reads SGHKS; CDR2 reads YYEKEE (reference sequence). Losses at the gene ends were 3 bases for V and 4 bases for J; bases not matched to a gene: 6.

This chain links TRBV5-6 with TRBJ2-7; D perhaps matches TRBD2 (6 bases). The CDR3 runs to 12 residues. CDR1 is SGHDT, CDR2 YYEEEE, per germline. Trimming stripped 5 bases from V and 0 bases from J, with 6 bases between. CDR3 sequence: CASSSGSYEQYF. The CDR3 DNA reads TGTGCCAGCAGTAGCGGCTCCTACGAGCAGTACTTC.

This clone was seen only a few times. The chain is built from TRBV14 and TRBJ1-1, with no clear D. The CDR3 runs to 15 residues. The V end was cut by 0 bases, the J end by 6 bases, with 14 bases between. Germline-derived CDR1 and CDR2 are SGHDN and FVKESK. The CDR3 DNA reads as TGTGCCAGCAGCCAAGACACCGGGTATAGAGCTGAAGCTTTCTTT. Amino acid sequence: CASSQDTGYRAEAFF.

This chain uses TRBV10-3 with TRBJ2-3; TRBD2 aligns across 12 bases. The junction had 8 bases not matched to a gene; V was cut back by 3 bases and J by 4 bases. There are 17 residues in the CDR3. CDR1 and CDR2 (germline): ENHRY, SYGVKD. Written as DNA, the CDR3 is TGTGCCATCAGTGAATCGCTAGCGGGAGGGACCCCAGATACGCAGTATTTT. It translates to CAISESLAGGTPDTQYF.

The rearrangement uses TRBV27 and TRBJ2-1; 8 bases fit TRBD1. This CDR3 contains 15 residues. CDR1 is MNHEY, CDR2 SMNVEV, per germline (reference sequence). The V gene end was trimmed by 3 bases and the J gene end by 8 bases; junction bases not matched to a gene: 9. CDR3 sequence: CASSFGQGLKDEQFF. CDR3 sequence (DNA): TGTGCCAGCAGTTTCGGACAGGGCCTGAAGGATGAGCAGTTCTTC.

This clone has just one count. In DNA form, the CDR3 reads TGTGCCAGCAGTTACCCCGGGACTAGCGGGCGGTGGGAGCAGTACTTC. Its translation: CASSYPGTSGRWEQYF. The chain uses TRBV6-6 and TRBJ2-7; 12 nucleotides agree with TRBD2. Germline assignment: CDR1 MNHNY and CDR2 SVGAGI (reference sequence). V trimming: 2 bases; J trimming: 7 bases; junction bases outside the gene matches: 9. The CDR3 totals 16 residues.

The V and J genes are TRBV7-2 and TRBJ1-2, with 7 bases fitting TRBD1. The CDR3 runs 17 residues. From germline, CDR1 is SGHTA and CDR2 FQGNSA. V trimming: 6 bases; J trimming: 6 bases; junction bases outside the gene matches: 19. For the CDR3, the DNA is TGTGCCAGCAGTTTAAGCCGGACCGCCGGCCAGGGGGATGGCTACACCTTC. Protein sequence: CASSLSRTAGQGDGYTF.

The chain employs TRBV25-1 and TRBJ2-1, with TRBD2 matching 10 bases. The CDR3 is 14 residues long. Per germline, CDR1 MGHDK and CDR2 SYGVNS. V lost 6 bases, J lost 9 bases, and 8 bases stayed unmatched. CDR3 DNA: TGTGCCAGCAGACTAGCGGGAAGGGAGGGTGAGCAGTTCTTC. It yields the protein CASRLAGREGEQFF.

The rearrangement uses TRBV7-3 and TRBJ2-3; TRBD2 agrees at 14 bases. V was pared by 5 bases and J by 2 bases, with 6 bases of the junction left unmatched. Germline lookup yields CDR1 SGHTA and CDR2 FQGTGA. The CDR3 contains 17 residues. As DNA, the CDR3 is TGTGCCAGCAGCCTACGACTAGCGGGAGGGCCCACAGATACGCAGTATTTT. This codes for CASSLRLAGGPTDTQYF.

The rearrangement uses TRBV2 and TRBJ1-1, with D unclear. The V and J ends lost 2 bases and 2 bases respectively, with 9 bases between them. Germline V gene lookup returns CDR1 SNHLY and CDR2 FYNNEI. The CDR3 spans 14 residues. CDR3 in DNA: TGTGCCAGCAGTGAATCGGAGATCAACACTGAAGCTTTCTTT. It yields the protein CASSESEINTEAFF. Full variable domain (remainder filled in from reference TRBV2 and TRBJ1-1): EPEVTQTPSHQVTQMGQEVILRCVPISNHLYFYWYRQILGQKVEFLVSFYNNEISEKSEIFDDQFSVERPDGSNFTLKIRSTKLEDSAMYFCASSESEINTEAFFGQGTRLTVV.

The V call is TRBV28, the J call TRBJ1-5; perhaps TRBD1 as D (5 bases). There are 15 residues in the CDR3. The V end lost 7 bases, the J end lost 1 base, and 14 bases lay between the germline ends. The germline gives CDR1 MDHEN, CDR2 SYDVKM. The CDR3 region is CASTSGGDSNQPQHF. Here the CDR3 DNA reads TGTGCCAGCACCTCTGGGGGGGACAGCAATCAGCCCCAGCATTTT.

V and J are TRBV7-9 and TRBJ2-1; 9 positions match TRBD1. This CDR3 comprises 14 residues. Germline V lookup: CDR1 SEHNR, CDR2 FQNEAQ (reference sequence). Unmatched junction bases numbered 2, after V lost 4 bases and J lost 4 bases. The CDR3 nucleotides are TGTGCCAGCAGCTGGACAGGGGATTACAATGAGCAGTTCTTC. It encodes CASSWTGDYNEQFF.

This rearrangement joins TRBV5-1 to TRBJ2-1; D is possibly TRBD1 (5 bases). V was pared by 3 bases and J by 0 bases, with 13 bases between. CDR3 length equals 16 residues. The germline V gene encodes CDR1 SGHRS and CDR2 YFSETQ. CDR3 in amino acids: CASSYVITGSYNEQFF. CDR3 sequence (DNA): TGCGCCAGCAGCTACGTAATTACAGGCTCCTACAATGAGCAGTTCTTC. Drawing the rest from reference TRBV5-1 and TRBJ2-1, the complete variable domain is KAGVTQTPRYLIKTRGQQVTLSCSPISGHRSVSWYQQTPGQGLQFLFEYFSETQRNKGNFPGRFSGRQFSNSRSEMNVSTLELGDSALYLCASSYVITGSYNEQFFGPGTRLTVL.

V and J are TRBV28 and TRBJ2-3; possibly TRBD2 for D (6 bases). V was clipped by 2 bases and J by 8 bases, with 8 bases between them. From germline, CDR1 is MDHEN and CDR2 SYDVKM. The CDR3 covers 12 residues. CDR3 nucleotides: TGTGCCAGCAGTTTAGAGGGAGGTACGCAGTATTTT. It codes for CASSLEGGTQYF. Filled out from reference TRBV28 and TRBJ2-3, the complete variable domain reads DVKVTQSSRYLVKRTGEKVFLECVQDMDHENMFWYRQDPGLGLRLIYFSYDVKMKEKGDIPEGYSVSREKKERFSLILESASTNQTSMYLCASSLEGGTQYFGPGTRLTVL.